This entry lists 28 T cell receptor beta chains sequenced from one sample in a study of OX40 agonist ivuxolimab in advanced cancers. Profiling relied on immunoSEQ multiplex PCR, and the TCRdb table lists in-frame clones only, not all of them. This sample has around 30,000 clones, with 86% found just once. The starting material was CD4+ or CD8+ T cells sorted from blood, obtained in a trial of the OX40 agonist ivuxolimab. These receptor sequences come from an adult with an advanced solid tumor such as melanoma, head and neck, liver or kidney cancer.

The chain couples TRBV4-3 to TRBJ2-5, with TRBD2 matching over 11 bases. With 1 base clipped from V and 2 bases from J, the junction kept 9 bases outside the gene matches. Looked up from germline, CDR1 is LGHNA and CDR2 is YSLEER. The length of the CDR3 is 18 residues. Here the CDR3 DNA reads TGCGCCAGCAGCCAAGTGCACCTAGCGGGAGGATTTCAAGAGACCCAGTACTTC. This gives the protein CASSQVHLAGGFQETQYF.

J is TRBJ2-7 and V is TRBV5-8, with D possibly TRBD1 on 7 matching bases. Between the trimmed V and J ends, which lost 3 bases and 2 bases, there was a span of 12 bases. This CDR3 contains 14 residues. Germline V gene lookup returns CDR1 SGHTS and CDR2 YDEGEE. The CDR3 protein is CASSSRDRTYEQYF. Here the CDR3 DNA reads TGTGCCAGCAGCTCGCGGGACAGAACCTACGAGCAGTACTTC.

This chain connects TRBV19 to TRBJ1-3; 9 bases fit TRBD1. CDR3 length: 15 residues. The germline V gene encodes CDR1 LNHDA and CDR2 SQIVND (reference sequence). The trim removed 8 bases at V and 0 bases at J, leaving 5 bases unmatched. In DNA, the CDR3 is TGTGCCAGTGGGAGGGACAGGGTCTCTGGAAACACCATATATTTT. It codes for CASGRDRVSGNTIYF.

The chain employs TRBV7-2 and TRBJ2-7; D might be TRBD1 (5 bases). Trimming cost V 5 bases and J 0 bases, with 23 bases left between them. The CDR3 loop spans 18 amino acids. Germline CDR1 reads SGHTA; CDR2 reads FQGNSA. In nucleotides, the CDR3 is TGTGCCAGCAGCCTCCCTACTCCAGGGTCCTTACCCTCCTACGAGCAGTACTTC. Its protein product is CASSLPTPGSLPSYEQYF.

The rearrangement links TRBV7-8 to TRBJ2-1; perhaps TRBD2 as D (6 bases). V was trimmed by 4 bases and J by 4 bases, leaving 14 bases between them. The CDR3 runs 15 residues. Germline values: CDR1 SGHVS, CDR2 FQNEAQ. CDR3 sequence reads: CASSSVGLAYNEQFF. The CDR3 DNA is TGTGCCAGCAGCTCAGTGGGACTTGCATACAATGAGCAGTTCTTC.

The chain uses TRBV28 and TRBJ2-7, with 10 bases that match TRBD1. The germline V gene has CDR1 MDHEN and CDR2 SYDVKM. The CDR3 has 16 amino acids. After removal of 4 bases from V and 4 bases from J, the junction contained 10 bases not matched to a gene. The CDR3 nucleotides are TGTGCCAGCAGTTCTCCGGGACAGGGGACTGGGTACGAGCAGTACTTC. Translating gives CASSSPGQGTGYEQYF. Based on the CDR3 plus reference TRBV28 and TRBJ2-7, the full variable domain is DVKVTQSSRYLVKRTGEKVFLECVQDMDHENMFWYRQDPGLGLRLIYFSYDVKMKEKGDIPEGYSVSREKKERFSLILESASTNQTSMYLCASSSPGQGTGYEQYFGPGTRLTVT.

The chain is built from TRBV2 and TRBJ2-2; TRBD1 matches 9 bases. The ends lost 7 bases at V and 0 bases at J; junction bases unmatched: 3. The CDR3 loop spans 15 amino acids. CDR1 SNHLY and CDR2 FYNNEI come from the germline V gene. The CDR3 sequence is CASTGTGTNTGELFF. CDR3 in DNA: TGTGCCAGCACTGGGACAGGGACGAACACCGGGGAGCTGTTTTTT.

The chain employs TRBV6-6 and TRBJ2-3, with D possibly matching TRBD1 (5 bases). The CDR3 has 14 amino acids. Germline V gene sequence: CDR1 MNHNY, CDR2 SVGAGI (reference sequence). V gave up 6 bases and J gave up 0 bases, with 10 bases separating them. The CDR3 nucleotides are TGTGCCAGCAGGCCCCCAGGGAGCACAGATACGCAGTATTTT. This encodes CASRPPGSTDTQYF.

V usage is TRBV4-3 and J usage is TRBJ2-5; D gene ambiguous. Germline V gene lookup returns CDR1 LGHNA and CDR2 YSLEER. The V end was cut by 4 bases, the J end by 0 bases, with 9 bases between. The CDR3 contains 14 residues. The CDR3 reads CASSLTTYQETQYF. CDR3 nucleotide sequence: TGCGCCAGCAGCCTGACAACGTACCAAGAGACCCAGTACTTC.

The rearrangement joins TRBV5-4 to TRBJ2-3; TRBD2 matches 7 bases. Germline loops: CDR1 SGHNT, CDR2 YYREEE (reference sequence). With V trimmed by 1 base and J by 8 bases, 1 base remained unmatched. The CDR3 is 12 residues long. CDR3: CASSLTSATQYF. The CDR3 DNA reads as TGTGCCAGCAGCTTGACTAGCGCTACGCAGTATTTT.

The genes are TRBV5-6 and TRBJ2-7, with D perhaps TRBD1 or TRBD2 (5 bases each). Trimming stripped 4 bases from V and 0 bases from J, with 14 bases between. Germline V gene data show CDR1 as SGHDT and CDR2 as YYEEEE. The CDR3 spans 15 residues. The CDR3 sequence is CASSGGPRSSYEQYF. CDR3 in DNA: TGTGCCAGCAGCGGGGGACCTAGGAGCTCCTACGAGCAGTACTTC. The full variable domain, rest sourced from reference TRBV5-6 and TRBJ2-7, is DAGVTQSPTHLIKTRGQQVTLRCSPKSGHDTVSWYQQALGQGPQFIFQYYEEEERQRGNFPDRFSGHQFPNYSSELNVNALLLGDSALYLCASSGGPRSSYEQYFGPGTRLTVT.

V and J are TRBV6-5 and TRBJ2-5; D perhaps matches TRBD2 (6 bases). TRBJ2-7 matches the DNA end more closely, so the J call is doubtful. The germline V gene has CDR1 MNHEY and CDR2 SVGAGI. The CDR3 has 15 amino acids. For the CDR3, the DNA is TGTGCCAGCAGCCTCGGGAGCGAGGAATGGTACGAGCAGTACTTC. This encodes CASSLGSEEWYEQYF.

Written as DNA, the CDR3 is TGTGCCAGCAGCCTCGGGTCGGCCGAGCAGTACTTC. As protein: CASSLGSAEQYF. J is TRBJ2-7 and V is TRBV5-6; D unresolved. Germline CDR1 is SGHDT and CDR2 is YYEEEE. This CDR3 is 12 amino acids long. The ends were cut back, 4 bases at V and 6 bases at J, with 11 bases in the middle.

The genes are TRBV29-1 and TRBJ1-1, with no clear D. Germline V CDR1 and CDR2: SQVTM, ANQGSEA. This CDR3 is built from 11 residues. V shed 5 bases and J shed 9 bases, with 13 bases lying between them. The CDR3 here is CSVSDRQQAFF. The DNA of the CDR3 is TGCAGCGTTAGTGATCGGCAACAAGCTTTCTTT.

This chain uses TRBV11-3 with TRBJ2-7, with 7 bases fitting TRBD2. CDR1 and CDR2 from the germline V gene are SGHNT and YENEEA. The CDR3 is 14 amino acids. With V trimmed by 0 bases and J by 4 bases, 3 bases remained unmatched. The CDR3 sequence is CASSLDGRMYEQYF. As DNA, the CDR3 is TGTGCCAGCAGCTTAGACGGGAGGATGTACGAGCAGTACTTC.

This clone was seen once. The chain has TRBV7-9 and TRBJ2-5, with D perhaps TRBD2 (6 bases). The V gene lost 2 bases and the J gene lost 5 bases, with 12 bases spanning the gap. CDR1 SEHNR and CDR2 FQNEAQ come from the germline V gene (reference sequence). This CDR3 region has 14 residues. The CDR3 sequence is CASSLKREWETQYF. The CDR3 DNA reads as TGTGCCAGCAGCTTAAAACGGGAGTGGGAGACCCAGTACTTC.

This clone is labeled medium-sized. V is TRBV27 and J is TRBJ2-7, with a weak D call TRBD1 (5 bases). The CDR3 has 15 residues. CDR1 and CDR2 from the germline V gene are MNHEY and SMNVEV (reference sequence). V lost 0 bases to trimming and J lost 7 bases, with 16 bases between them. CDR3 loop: CASSLSGLGAREQYF. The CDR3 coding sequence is TGTGCCAGCAGTTTATCAGGGTTAGGGGCGAGGGAGCAGTACTTC.

The CDR3 coding sequence is TGTGCCAGCAGCGGAGTGGGTAGCTCCTACAATGAGCAGTTCTTC. It translates to CASSGVGSSYNEQFF. The J gene is TRBJ2-1, the V gene TRBV9, with D uncertain. Per the germline V gene, CDR1 is SGDLS and CDR2 is YYNGEE. CDR3 length: 15 residues. V lost 3 bases and J 0 bases, leaving 10 bases between the germline ends.

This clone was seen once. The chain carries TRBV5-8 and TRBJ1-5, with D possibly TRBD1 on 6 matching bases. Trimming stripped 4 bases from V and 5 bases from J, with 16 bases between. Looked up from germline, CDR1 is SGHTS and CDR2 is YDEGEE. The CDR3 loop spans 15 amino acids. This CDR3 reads CASSTAGDADQPQHF. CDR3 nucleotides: TGTGCCAGCAGCACCGCAGGGGACGCAGATCAGCCCCAGCATTTT.

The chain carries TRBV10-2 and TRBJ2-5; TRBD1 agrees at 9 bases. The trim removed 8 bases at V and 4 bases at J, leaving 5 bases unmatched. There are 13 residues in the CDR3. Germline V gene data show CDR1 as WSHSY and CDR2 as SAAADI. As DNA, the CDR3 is TGCGCCAGCGGAATGACAGGGGGAGAGACCCAGTACTTC. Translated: CASGMTGGETQYF.

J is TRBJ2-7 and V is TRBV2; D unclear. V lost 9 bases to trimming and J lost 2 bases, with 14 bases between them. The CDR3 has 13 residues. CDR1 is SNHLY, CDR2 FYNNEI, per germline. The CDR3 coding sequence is TGTGCCAGTACTTGGAAGAGCCCCTACGAGCAGTACTTC. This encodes CASTWKSPYEQYF.

CDR3 in amino acids: CASSLRIHSSDYEQYF. CDR3 bases: TGTGCCAGCAGCTTAAGGATCCATTCTAGCGATTACGAGCAGTACTTC. The chain uses TRBV7-2 and TRBJ2-7, with TRBD2 as a possible D gene (6 bases). The germline gives CDR1 SGHTA, CDR2 FQGNSA. With 2 bases removed from V and 4 bases from J, the gap between germline ends came to 18 bases. The CDR3 is made up of 16 amino acids.

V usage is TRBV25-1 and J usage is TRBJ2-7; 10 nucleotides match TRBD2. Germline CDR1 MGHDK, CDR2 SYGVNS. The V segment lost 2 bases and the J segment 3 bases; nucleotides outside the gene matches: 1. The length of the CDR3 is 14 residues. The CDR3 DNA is TGTGCCAGCAGTGAACTAGCGGGAGTCTACGAGCAGTACTTC. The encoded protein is CASSELAGVYEQYF.

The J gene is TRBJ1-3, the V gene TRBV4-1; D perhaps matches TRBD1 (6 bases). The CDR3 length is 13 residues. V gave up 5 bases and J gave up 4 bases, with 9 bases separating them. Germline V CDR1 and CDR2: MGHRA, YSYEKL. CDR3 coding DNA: TGCGCCAGCAGCTATGACAGGGGAAACACCATATATTTT. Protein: CASSYDRGNTIYF.

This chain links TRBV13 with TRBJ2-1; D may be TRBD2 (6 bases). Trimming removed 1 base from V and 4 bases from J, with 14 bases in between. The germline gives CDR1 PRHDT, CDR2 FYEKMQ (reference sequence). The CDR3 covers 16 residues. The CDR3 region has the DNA TGTGCCAGCAGCTTAGCCCCCCAGCGGGCTTACAATGAGCAGTTCTTC. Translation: CASSLAPQRAYNEQFF.

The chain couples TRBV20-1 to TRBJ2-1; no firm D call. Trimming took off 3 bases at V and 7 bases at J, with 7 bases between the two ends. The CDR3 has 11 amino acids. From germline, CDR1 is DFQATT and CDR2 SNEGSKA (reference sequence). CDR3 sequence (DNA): TGCAGTGCTAGTCCCGCGAATGAGCAGTTCTTC. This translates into CSASPANEQFF.

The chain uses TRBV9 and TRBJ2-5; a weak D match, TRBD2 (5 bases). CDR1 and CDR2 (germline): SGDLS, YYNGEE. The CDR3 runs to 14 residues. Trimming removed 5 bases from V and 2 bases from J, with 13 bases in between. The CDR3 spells CASSLTGFQETQYF. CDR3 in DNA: TGTGCCAGCAGTCTAACGGGGTTTCAAGAGACCCAGTACTTC.

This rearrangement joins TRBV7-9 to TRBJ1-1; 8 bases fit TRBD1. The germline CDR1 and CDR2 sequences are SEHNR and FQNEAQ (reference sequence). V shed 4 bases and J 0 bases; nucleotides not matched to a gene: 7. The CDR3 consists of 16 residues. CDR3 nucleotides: TGTGCCAGCAGCTCCTTAGGGACAGGCATGAACACTGAAGCTTTCTTT. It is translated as CASSSLGTGMNTEAFF.